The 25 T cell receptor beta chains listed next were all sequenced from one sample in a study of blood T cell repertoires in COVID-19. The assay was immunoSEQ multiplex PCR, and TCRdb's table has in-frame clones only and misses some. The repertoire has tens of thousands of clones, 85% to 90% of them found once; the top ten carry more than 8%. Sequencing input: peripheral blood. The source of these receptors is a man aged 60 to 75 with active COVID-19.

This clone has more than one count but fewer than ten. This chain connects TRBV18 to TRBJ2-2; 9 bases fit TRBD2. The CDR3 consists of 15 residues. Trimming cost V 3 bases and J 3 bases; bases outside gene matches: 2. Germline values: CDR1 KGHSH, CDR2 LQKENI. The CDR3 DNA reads TGTGCCAGCTCACCTTGGACTAGCGACACCGGGGAGCTGTTTTTT. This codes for CASSPWTSDTGELFF.

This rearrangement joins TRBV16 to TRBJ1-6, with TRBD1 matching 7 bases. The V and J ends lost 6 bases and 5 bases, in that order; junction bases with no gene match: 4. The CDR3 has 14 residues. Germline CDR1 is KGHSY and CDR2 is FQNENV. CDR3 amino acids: CASRRDRDNSPLHF. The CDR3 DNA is TGTGCCAGCAGGCGGGACAGAGATAATTCACCCCTCCACTTT.

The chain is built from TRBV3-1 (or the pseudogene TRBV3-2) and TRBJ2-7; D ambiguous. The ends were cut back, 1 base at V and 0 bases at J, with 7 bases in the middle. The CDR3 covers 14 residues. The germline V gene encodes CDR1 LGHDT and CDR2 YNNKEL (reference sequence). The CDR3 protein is CASSQVESSYEQYF. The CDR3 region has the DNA TGTGCCAGCAGCCAAGTTGAGAGCTCCTACGAGCAGTACTTC.

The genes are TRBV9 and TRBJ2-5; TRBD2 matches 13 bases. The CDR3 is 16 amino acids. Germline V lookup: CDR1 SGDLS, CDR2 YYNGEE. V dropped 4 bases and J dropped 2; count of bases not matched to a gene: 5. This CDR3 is CASSPGLAGAQETQYF. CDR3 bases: TGTGCCAGCAGCCCCGGACTAGCGGGAGCTCAAGAGACCCAGTACTTC.

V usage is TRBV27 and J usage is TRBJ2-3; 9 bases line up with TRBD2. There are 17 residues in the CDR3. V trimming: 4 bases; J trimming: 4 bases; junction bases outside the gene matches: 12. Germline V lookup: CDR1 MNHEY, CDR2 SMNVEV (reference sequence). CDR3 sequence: CASSSLAPAGGPDTQYF. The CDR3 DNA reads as TGTGCCAGCAGTTCCCTTGCCCCTGCGGGAGGGCCAGATACGCAGTATTTT.

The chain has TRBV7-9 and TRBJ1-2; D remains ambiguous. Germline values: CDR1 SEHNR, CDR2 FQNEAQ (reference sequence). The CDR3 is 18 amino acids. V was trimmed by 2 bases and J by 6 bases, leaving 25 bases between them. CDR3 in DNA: TGTGCCAGCAGCTTACTGAGGGCCTTCCGGGAGTCCGAGCATGGCTACACCTTC. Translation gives CASSLLRAFRESEHGYTF.

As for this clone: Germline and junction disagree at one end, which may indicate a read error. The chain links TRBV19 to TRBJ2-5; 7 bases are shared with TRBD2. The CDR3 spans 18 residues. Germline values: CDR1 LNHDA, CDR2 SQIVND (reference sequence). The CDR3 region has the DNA TGTGCCAGTAGCATAGGGGCCGGGAGGACGGTGTTAGAAGAGACCCAGTACTTC. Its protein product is CASSIGAGRTVLEETQYF.

The CDR3 DNA is TGTGCCAGTACCGGGACAGGGGCCTACGAGCAGTACTTC. Encoded protein: CASTGTGAYEQYF. The chain is built from TRBV19 and TRBJ2-7, with 10 positions matching TRBD1. Germline trimming cut 7 bases from V and 2 bases from J; bases unmatched to any gene: 2. Germline V gene data show CDR1 as LNHDA and CDR2 as SQIVND (reference sequence). This CDR3 spans 13 amino acids. Combining the CDR3 with reference TRBV19 and TRBJ2-7 gives the whole variable domain DGGITQSPKYLFRKEGQNVTLSCEQNLNHDAMYWYRQDPGQGLRLIYYSQIVNDFQKGDIAEGYSVSREKKESFPLTVTSAQKNPTAFYLCASTGTGAYEQYFGPGTRLTVT.

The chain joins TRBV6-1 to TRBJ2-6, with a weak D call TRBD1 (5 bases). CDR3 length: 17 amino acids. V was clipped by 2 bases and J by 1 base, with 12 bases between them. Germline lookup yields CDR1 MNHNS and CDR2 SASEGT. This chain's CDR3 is CASSEQGIGSGANVLTF. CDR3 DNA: TGTGCCAGCAGTGAACAGGGAATTGGTTCTGGGGCCAACGTCCTGACTTTC.

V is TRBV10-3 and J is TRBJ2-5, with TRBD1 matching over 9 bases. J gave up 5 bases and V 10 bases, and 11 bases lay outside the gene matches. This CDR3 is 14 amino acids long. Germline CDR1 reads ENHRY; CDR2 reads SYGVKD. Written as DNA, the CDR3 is TGTGCCACGGGACAGGGAGGAGTAAGCGAGACCCAGTACTTC. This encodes CATGQGGVSETQYF.

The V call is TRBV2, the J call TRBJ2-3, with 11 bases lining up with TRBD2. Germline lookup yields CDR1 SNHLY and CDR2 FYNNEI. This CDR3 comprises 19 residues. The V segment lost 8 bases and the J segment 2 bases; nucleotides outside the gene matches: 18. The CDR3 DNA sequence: TGTGCCAGCGGAGCCGGGACAACAGGGACTAGCGGTCCCACAGATACGCAGTATTTT. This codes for CASGAGTTGTSGPTDTQYF.

The CDR3 bases are TGTGCCAGCAGCGTTTACGGGGGGGACGAGACCCAGTACTTC. Encoded protein: CASSVYGGDETQYF. This rearrangement joins TRBV9 to TRBJ2-5; 8 positions agree with TRBD2. Germline lookup yields CDR1 SGDLS and CDR2 YYNGEE. The CDR3 spans 14 residues. V dropped 2 bases and J dropped 5; count of bases not matched to a gene: 5.

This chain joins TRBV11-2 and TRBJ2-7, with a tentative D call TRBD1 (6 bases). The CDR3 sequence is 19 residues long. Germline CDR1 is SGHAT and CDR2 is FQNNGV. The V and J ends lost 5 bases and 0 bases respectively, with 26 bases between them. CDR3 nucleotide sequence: TGTGCCAGCAGCACCCCGGCGGAGGTTGCAGGGGTATTCTCCTACGAGCAGTACTTC. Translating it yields CASSTPAEVAGVFSYEQYF.

The CDR3 loop is CASSLDRADEQYF. The CDR3, as DNA: TGCGCCAGCAGCTTGGACAGGGCAGACGAGCAGTACTTC. The chain recombines TRBV5-1 with TRBJ2-7; D perhaps matches TRBD1 (6 bases). The CDR3 consists of 13 residues. Trimming took 0 bases from V and 5 from J, leaving 9 bases between them. In germline, CDR1 is SGHRS, CDR2 YFSETQ.

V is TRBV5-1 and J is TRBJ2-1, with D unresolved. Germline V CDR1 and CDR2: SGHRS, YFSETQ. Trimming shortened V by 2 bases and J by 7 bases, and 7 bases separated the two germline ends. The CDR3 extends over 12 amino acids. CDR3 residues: CASSLNRNEQFF. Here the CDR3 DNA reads TGCGCCAGCAGCTTAAACCGGAATGAGCAGTTCTTC.

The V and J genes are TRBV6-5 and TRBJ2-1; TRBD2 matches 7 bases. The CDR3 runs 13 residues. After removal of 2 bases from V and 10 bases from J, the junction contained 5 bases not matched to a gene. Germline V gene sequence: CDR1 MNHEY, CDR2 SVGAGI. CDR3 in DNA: TGTGCCAGCAGTTACGGGGGGAGGGCCGAGCAGTTCTTC. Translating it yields CASSYGGRAEQFF.

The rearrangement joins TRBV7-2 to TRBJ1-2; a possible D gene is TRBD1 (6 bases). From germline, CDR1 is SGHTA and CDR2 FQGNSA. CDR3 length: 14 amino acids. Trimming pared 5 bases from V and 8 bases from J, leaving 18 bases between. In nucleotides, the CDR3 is TGTGCCAGCAGCACCAAAGACAGGCCCCTGGGCTACACCTTC. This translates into CASSTKDRPLGYTF.

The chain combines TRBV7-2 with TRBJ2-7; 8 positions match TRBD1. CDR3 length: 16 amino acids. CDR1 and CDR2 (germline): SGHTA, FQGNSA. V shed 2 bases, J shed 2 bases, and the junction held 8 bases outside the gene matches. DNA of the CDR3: TGTGCCAGCAGCTTATATACGGGACAGGAAGCCTACGAGCAGTACTTC. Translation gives CASSLYTGQEAYEQYF.

The CDR3 nucleotides read TGTGCCAGCAGACTAGCGGGAGTCCCCAATGAGCAGTTCTTC. Encoded protein: CASRLAGVPNEQFF. This chain links TRBV2 with TRBJ2-1; TRBD2 matches at 11 bases. After removal of 6 bases from V and 6 bases from J, the junction contained 4 bases not matched to a gene. The CDR3 covers 14 residues. CDR1 is SNHLY and CDR2 is FYNNEI in the germline V gene.

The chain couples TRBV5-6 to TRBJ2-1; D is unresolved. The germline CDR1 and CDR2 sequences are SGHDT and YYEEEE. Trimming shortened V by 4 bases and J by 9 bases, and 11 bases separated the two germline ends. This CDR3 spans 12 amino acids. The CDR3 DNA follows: TGTGCCAGCAGCGCTATGTCCGCTGAGCAGTTCTTC. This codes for CASSAMSAEQFF.

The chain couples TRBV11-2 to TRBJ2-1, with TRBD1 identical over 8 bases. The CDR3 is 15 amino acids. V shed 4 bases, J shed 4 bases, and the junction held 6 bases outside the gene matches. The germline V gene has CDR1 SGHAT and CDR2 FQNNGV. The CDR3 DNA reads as TGTGCCAGCAGCTCCGACAGGGGATGGTACAATGAGCAGTTCTTC. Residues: CASSSDRGWYNEQFF. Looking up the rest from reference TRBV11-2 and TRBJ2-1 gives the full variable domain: EAGVAQSPRYKIIEKRQSVAFWCNPISGHATLYWYQQILGQGPKLLIQFQNNGVVDDSQLPKDRFSAERLKGVDSTLKIQPAKLEDSAVYLCASSSDRGWYNEQFFGPGTRLTVL.

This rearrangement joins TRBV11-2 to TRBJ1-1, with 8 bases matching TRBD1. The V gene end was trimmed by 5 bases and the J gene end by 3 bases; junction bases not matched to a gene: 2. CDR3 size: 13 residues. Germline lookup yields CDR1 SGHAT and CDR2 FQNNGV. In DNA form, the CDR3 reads TGTGCCAGCAGCCTGGACAGGGACACTGAAGCTTTCTTT. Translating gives CASSLDRDTEAFF.

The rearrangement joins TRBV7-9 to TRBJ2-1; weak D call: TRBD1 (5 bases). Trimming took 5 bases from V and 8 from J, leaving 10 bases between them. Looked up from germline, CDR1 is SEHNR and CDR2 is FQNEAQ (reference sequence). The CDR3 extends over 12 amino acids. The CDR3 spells CASSVVGDEQFF. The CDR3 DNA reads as TGTGCCAGCAGCGTTGTAGGGGATGAGCAGTTCTTC.

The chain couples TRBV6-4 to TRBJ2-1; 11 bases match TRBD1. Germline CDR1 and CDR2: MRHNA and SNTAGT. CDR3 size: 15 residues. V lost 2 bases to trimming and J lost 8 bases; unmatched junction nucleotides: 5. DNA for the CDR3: TGTGCCAGCAGTGACCTGGGACAGGGGGTGGATGAGCAGTTCTTC. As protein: CASSDLGQGVDEQFF.

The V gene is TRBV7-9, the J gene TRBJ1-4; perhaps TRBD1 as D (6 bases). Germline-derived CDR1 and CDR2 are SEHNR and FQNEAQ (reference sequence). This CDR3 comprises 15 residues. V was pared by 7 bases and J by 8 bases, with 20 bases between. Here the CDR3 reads CASTSGGRGEEKLFF. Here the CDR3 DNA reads TGTGCCAGCACCTCGGGGGGCAGGGGAGAAGAAAAACTGTTTTTT. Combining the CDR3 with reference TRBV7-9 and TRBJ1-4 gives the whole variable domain DTGVSQNPRHKITKRGQNVTFRCDPISEHNRLYWYRQTLGQGPEFLTYFQNEAQLEKSRLLSDRFSAERPKGSFSTLEIQRTEQGDSAMYLCASTSGGRGEEKLFFGSGTQLSVL.